Shown below are 23 T cell receptor beta chains from a single sample sequenced in a study of CD8 T cells in ankylosing spondylitis (dated by TCRdb to 2015 to 2018). Library preparation used 5' RACE. The run used an Illumina HiSeq 2500. In-frame beta chains were kept once TCRdb had trimmed the public reads at Q25 with fastp and called clones with MiXCR. One record per CDR3 amino acid sequence lists the most common genes and DNA. The sample includes about 250,000 distinct CDR3 sequences, with 8% to 11% observed a single time. The ten largest account for less than 3% of the sample. Sequences were obtained from blood, either unsorted or a sorted T cell fraction (not recorded which). All receptors come from a male donor with ankylosing spondylitis or in good health (not recorded which).

This clonotype was seen repeatedly, ten times or more. The V gene is TRBV7-2, the J gene TRBJ2-7; TRBD1 is a possible D gene (5 bases). Trimming shortened V by 5 bases and J by 5 bases, and 13 bases separated the two germline ends. CDR1 and CDR2 (germline): SGHTA, FQGNSA. The CDR3 totals 13 residues. The CDR3 DNA reads as TGTGCCAGCAGCGACCGGACACTCGACGAGCAGTACTTC. Residues: CASSDRTLDEQYF.

This clonotype was seen only a few times. The chain combines TRBV3-1 with TRBJ1-6, with 9 bases that match TRBD1. The ends lost 0 bases at V and 8 bases at J; junction bases unmatched: 2. The CDR3 spans 15 residues. Germline V gives CDR1 LGHDT, CDR2 YNNKEL (reference sequence). CDR3 protein: CASSQETGGHSPLHF. DNA of the CDR3: TGTGCCAGCAGCCAAGAGACAGGGGGTCATTCACCCCTCCACTTT.

This clonotype was seen repeatedly, ten times or more. This sequence joins TRBV3-1 and TRBJ2-2; D not resolved. The V and J ends lost 6 bases and 0 bases respectively, with 8 bases between them. In germline, CDR1 is LGHDT, CDR2 YNNKEL (reference sequence). This CDR3 contains 14 residues. CDR3 residues: CASRGPSNTGELFF. CDR3 DNA: TGTGCCAGCAGGGGCCCTTCGAACACCGGGGAGCTGTTTTTT.

In its sample, this clonotype was seen many times. The chain combines TRBV10-3 with TRBJ2-3; perhaps D is TRBD1 or TRBD2 (5 bases each). The CDR3 sequence is 14 residues long. V was cut by 3 bases and J by 6 bases, with 13 bases left in between. Germline V lookup: CDR1 ENHRY, CDR2 SYGVKD. This CDR3 reads CAISDPGTPDTQYF. In DNA, the CDR3 is TGTGCCATCAGTGACCCAGGGACCCCGGATACGCAGTATTTT.

This clonotype was seen only a few times. The J gene is TRBJ1-1, the V gene TRBV19; 7 positions agree with TRBD1. CDR1 is LNHDA, CDR2 SQIVND, per germline (reference sequence). J was trimmed by 0 bases and V by 7 bases; bases with no gene match: 11. This CDR3 is 16 amino acids long. CDR3 amino acids: CASKKGATTMNTEAFF. CDR3 nucleotides: TGTGCCAGTAAAAAGGGGGCTACAACCATGAACACTGAAGCTTTCTTT.

This clonotype has ten or more counts. The chain is built from TRBV5-1 and TRBJ2-3; no reliable D call. CDR3 length: 16 amino acids. With 5 bases removed from V and 0 bases from J, the gap between germline ends came to 16 bases. Germline lookup yields CDR1 SGHRS and CDR2 YFSETQ. The CDR3, as DNA: TGCGCCAGCAGAGATCGGATGGATCCTAGCACAGATACGCAGTATTTT. It is translated as CASRDRMDPSTDTQYF.

This clonotype was counted only a few times. The V and J genes are TRBV20-1 and TRBJ2-3; tentatively, D is TRBD1 or TRBD2 (6 bases each). The germline V and J ends were trimmed by 2 bases and 3 bases, with 12 bases remaining between them. The germline gives CDR1 DFQATT, CDR2 SNEGSKA (reference sequence). The CDR3 is made up of 14 amino acids. The DNA of the CDR3 is TGCAGTGCTAGAAAGCAGGGGACTACAGATACGCAGTATTTT. Amino acid sequence: CSARKQGTTDTQYF.

There are many counts of this clonotype. The gene calls are TRBV6-6 and TRBJ1-3, with D unresolved. The CDR3 is 13 residues long. The V and J ends lost 6 bases and 4 bases respectively, with 10 bases between them. Germline V gene sequence: CDR1 MNHNY, CDR2 SVGAGI (reference sequence). The CDR3 sequence is CASSSSPGNTIYF. The CDR3, as DNA: TGTGCCAGCAGCTCCTCTCCCGGAAACACCATATATTTT.

The gene calls are TRBV10-3 and TRBJ2-3; tentative D call: TRBD2 (6 bases). Trimming took off 6 bases at V and 1 base at J, with 8 bases between the two ends. Per germline, CDR1 ENHRY and CDR2 SYGVKD. The CDR3 length is 13 residues. CDR3 in DNA: TGTGCCATCAGGTGGGAGGGCACAGATACGCAGTATTTT. It is translated as CAIRWEGTDTQYF.

The V and J genes are TRBV6-5 and TRBJ2-7; 8 nucleotides match TRBD2. Unmatched junction bases numbered 8, after V lost 4 bases and J lost 0 bases. CDR3 length equals 16 residues. CDR1 MNHEY and CDR2 SVGAGI come from the germline V gene. The CDR3 DNA reads as TGTGCCAGCAGTTCCCGGGGGGGGACCGGCTCCTACGAGCAGTACTTC. As protein: CASSSRGGTGSYEQYF.

This clonotype showed up many times. The rearrangement joins TRBV20-1 to TRBJ1-2; a weak D match, TRBD1 (6 bases). The germline gives CDR1 DFQATT, CDR2 SNEGSKA (reference sequence). The CDR3 extends over 14 amino acids. Trimming pared 6 bases from V and 5 bases from J, leaving 19 bases between. DNA of the CDR3: TGCAGTGCCCTAAATGCCGGCAGGGGATATGGCTACACCTTC. Encoded protein: CSALNAGRGYGYTF.

This clonotype was counted at least ten times. The chain is built from TRBV6-1 and TRBJ2-7, with 7 bases lining up with TRBD2. V was pared by 4 bases and J by 7 bases, with 10 bases of the junction left unmatched. The V gene's germline CDR1 is MNHNS and CDR2 SASEGT. The CDR3 has 14 amino acids. The CDR3 sequence is CASSGGDYLGEQYF. The CDR3, as DNA: TGTGCCAGCAGTGGGGGGGACTACCTCGGGGAGCAGTACTTC.

This clonotype was seen repeatedly, ten times or more. The gene calls are TRBV30 and TRBJ1-4; D not certain. Germline loops: CDR1 GTSNPN, CDR2 SVGIG (reference sequence). The CDR3 is 13 amino acids. V gave up 1 base and J gave up 4 bases, with 7 bases separating them. CDR3 sequence: CAWSGGYNEKLFF. In DNA, the CDR3 is TGTGCCTGGAGTGGAGGGTATAATGAAAAACTGTTTTTT.

This clonotype was seen repeatedly, ten times or more. The chain uses TRBV7-2 and TRBJ2-5; D is uncertain. This CDR3 is 13 amino acids long. Between the trimmed V and J ends, which lost 5 bases and 1 base, there was a span of 8 bases. The germline CDR1 and CDR2 sequences are SGHTA and FQGNSA. The CDR3: CASSQVAQETQYF. The CDR3 bases are TGTGCCAGCAGCCAGGTGGCCCAAGAGACCCAGTACTTC.

This clonotype occurred a few times. The chain has TRBV5-1 and TRBJ1-1, with a weak D call TRBD1 (5 bases). The CDR3 covers 20 residues. V lost 0 bases and J lost 0, with 24 bases in between. Germline V gene data show CDR1 as SGHRS and CDR2 as YFSETQ. CDR3 nucleotides: TGCGCCAGCAGCTTGGCACGAGGGGCGGAGGCGACCCGAATGAACACTGAAGCTTTCTTT. This gives the protein CASSLARGAEATRMNTEAFF.

Many counts were recorded for this clonotype. The CDR3 coding sequence is TGTGCCAGTAGTATAGGTGCAGGCGAGAACGAGCAGTACTTC. Translated: CASSIGAGENEQYF. The chain has TRBV19 and TRBJ2-7; unclear D gene. The V and J ends lost 1 base and 5 bases respectively, with 12 bases between them. Germline values: CDR1 LNHDA, CDR2 SQIVND (reference sequence). This CDR3 spans 14 amino acids.

This rearrangement joins TRBV14 to TRBJ1-1; 8 nucleotides align to TRBD1. The CDR3 is 15 residues long. The junction had 5 bases not matched to a gene; V was cut back by 4 bases and J by 1 base. Germline CDR1 is SGHDN and CDR2 is FVKESK. The DNA of the CDR3 is TGTGCCAGCAGCCCGCTGGACAGGGCGAACACTGAAGCTTTCTTT. Translation gives CASSPLDRANTEAFF.

This clonotype was counted many times. V gene TRBV7-9 combines with J gene TRBJ2-1, with 7 bases that match TRBD2. CDR3 length: 15 amino acids. From germline, CDR1 is SEHNR and CDR2 FQNEAQ (reference sequence). With V trimmed by 1 base and J by 7 bases, 7 bases remained unmatched. CDR3: CASSLEGAGKNEQFF. In DNA, the CDR3 is TGTGCCAGCAGCTTAGAGGGAGCGGGGAAAAATGAGCAGTTCTTC.

This clonotype has ten or more counts. J is TRBJ2-1 and V is TRBV6-5, with 9 positions matching TRBD1. The germline gives CDR1 MNHEY, CDR2 SVGAGI. The V segment lost 7 bases and the J segment 10 bases; nucleotides outside the gene matches: 5. CDR3 size: 12 residues. CDR3 sequence: CASTMTGGEQFF. CDR3 nucleotide sequence: TGTGCCAGCACCATGACAGGGGGGGAGCAGTTCTTC.

This clonotype occurred many times. The chain is built from TRBV6-1 and TRBJ2-3; 9 positions match TRBD1. Germline CDR1 and CDR2: MNHNS and SASEGT. Unmatched junction bases numbered 7, after V lost 5 bases and J lost 1 base. This CDR3 region has 16 residues. CDR3 DNA: TGTGCCAGCAGTCAAAGGACAGGGGCGGGCACAGATACGCAGTATTTT. Protein sequence: CASSQRTGAGTDTQYF.

The chain couples TRBV30 to TRBJ1-1, with D possibly matching TRBD1 (5 bases). Trimming took off 0 bases at V and 6 bases at J, with 5 bases between the two ends. The CDR3 length is 11 residues. The germline gives CDR1 GTSNPN, CDR2 SVGIG (reference sequence). CDR3 DNA: TGTGCCTGGAGTGTACAGGCTGAAGCTTTCTTT. This gives the protein CAWSVQAEAFF.

The chain joins TRBV11-3 to TRBJ2-3, with 14 positions matching TRBD2. Per germline, CDR1 SGHNT and CDR2 YENEEA. Trimming at V came to 5 bases and at J to 5 bases, leaving 9 bases not matched to a gene. The CDR3 covers 17 residues. The CDR3 loop reads CASSPRTSGGPLDTQYF. For the CDR3, the DNA is TGTGCCAGCAGCCCCCGGACTAGCGGGGGGCCTTTAGATACGCAGTATTTT. Based on the CDR3 plus reference TRBV11-3 and TRBJ2-3, the full variable domain is EAGVVQSPRYKIIEKKQPVAFWCNPISGHNTLYWYLQNLGQGPELLIRYENEEAVDDSQLPKDRFSAERLKGVDSTLKIQPAELGDSAVYLCASSPRTSGGPLDTQYFGPGTRLTVL.

Many counts were recorded for this clonotype. The chain joins TRBV3-1 to TRBJ1-2; 7 positions agree with TRBD1. Trimming removed 4 bases from V and 4 bases from J; junction bases left unmatched: 3. In germline, CDR1 is LGHDT, CDR2 YNNKEL (reference sequence). CDR3 length: 13 residues. The CDR3 DNA follows: TGTGCCAGCAGCCGGACAGGAGCCTATGGCTACACCTTC. It translates to CASSRTGAYGYTF.